This record concerns one T cell receptor beta chain sequence. No antigen is known for it. This entry belongs to a study of T cell repertoires in cytomegalovirus infection. Study background: CMV epitopes that were recently identified and HLA-C-restricted were used alongside well-studied HLA-B-restricted ones. A matching HLA type, together with CMV infection, was signaled by public TCR beta signatures.

Per the germline V gene, CDR1 is SGHNT and CDR2 is YYREEE (reference sequence). Between the trimmed V and J ends, which lost 0 bases and 5 bases, there was a span of 17 bases. This CDR3 region has 16 residues. Study findings and constraints: Identification of carriers of CMV plus the relevant HLA was performed using cumulative public TCR beta family frequency. CMV-specific TCR beta clonotypes restricted by HLA-C were the ones dominating the ex vivo response.

MiXCR was run by TCRdb on the reads, yielding one entry per CDR3 protein. Of about 700,000 distinct CDR3 sequences in the sample, around 31% were seen once. The sample consisted of cultured PBMCs, taken from culture after CMV antigen stimulation. The chain has TRBV5-4 and TRBJ1-1; a weak D match, TRBD1 (6 bases). This TCR was recovered from a human donor in good health (CMV status not recorded). Some clones in this sample may be carry-over from other donors' samples. In nucleotides, the CDR3 is TGTGCCAGCAGCTTGGTTGGGCAGGGGATCCCTACTGAAGCTTTCTTT. This sequence encodes CASSLVGQGIPTEAFF.